This T cell receptor (beta chain) is from a study of shared clonotypes between healthy human individuals. Points from the study as a whole: The genetic and exposure-history diversity represented was limited by few donors. Large depth notwithstanding, sorted-subset sequencing proved incomplete by rarefaction.

Per the germline V gene, CDR1 is SGHRS and CDR2 is YFSETQ. With 7 bases removed from V and 1 base from J, the gap between germline ends came to 11 bases. The CDR3 has 13 amino acids. TCRdb keeps only in-frame clones here, not all; method: immunoSEQ multiplex PCR. In the table there are roughly 2 million clones, over 85% of which are singletons. On this clone: Its specificity is not known.

The source material was naive CD4+ T cells sorted from blood. Subset in this sample: CD45RA+ positively selected. V is TRBV5-1 and J is TRBJ1-1; possible D gene TRBD1, 6 bases. This TCR derives from a man aged 18 to 35 in good health. As DNA, the CDR3 is TGCGCCAGCGCCCAAGGGGGGAACACTGAAGCTTTCTTT. Its translation is CASAQGGNTEAFF.